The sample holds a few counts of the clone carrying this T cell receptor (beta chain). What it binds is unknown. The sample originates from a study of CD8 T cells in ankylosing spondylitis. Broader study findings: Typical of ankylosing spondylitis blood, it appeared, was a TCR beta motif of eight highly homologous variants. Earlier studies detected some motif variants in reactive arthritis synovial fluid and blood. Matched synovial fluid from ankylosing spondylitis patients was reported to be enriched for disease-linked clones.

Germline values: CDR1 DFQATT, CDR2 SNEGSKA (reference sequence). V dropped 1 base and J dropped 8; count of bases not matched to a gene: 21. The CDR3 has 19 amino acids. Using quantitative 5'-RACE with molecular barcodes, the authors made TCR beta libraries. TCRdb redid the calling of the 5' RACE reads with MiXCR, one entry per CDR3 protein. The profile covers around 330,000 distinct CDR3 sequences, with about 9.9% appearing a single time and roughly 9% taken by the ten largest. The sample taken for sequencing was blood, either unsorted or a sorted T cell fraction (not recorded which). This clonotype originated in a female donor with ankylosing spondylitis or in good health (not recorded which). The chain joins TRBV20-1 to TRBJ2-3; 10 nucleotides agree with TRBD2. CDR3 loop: CSARAPAGTSAWPYPTQYF. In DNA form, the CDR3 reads TGCAGTGCTAGAGCTCCGGCCGGGACTAGCGCTTGGCCCTATCCTACGCAGTATTTT.